A single sample gave rise to the 13 T cell receptor beta chains below, sequenced in a study of blood T cell repertoires in COVID-19. The assay was immunoSEQ multiplex PCR, and TCRdb's table has in-frame clones only and misses some. The sample records 90,000 to 120,000 clones, about four fifths being singletons. Input material: peripheral blood. The receptors originated from a human donor in a cohort sampled during active COVID-19.

J is TRBJ1-2 and V is TRBV6-5; no definite D call. The length of the CDR3 is 14 residues. CDR1 MNHEY and CDR2 SVGAGI come from the germline V gene. Trimming removed 6 bases from V and 5 bases from J, with 16 bases in between. The CDR3 nucleotides read TGTGCCAGCAGCCCGAACGCGGCCACGTATGGCTACACCTTC. This gives the protein CASSPNAATYGYTF.

J is TRBJ1-2 and V is TRBV28; possible D gene TRBD1, 5 bases. The CDR3 runs 14 residues. Germline-derived CDR1 and CDR2 are MDHEN and SYDVKM. The CDR3 DNA sequence: TGTGCTATTAGCAGGGACTCCTGGAGCTATGGCTACACCTTC. Protein: CAISRDSWSYGYTF.

This clone was counted once. The J gene is TRBJ2-3, the V gene TRBV3-1 (or the pseudogene TRBV3-2), with D maybe TRBD2 (6 bases). Germline CDR1 and CDR2: LGHDT and YNNKEL (reference sequence). This CDR3 has 14 residues. V was trimmed by 3 bases and J by 0 bases, leaving 7 bases between them. The CDR3 spells CASSQRGSTDTQYF. The DNA for the CDR3 is TGTGCCAGCAGCCAGCGGGGCAGCACAGATACGCAGTATTTT.

The chain recombines TRBV6-6 with TRBJ1-1, with a possible D match to TRBD1 (6 bases). Deletions cut 6 bases from V and 1 base from J, with 15 bases between. CDR1 and CDR2 (germline): MNHNY, SVGAGI (reference sequence). CDR3 length: 15 residues. The CDR3 sequence is CASSTRQASNTEAFF. CDR3 DNA sequence: TGTGCCAGCAGCACCAGACAGGCCTCGAACACTGAAGCTTTCTTT.

This chain joins TRBV28 and TRBJ1-1, with D unresolved. Germline lookup yields CDR1 MDHEN and CDR2 SYDVKM. V lost 1 base and J lost 1, with 4 bases in between. This CDR3 spans 13 amino acids. The CDR3: CASSLFRNTEAFF. In DNA form, the CDR3 reads TGTGCCAGCAGTTTATTCAGGAACACTGAAGCTTTCTTT.

The gene calls are TRBV19 and TRBJ2-2; possible D gene TRBD1, 6 bases. The V end lost 5 bases, the J end lost 5 bases, and 9 bases lay between the germline ends. The germline gives CDR1 LNHDA, CDR2 SQIVND (reference sequence). The CDR3 consists of 13 residues. CDR3 protein: CASSEQGTGELFF. CDR3 coding DNA: TGTGCCAGTAGTGAACAGGGTACCGGGGAGCTGTTTTTT.

The V call is TRBV10-3, the J call TRBJ1-6; D gene uncertain. The CDR3 extends over 15 amino acids. Trimming removed 1 base from V and 6 bases from J, with 10 bases in between. Germline CDR1 reads ENHRY; CDR2 reads SYGVKD. For the CDR3, the DNA is TGTGCCATCAGTGAGTTGCAAGAGATTAATTCACCCCTCCACTTT. Its translation is CAISELQEINSPLHF.

About this clone itself: The identical CDR3 is also encoded by other nucleotide sequences in the sample. This chain links TRBV18 with TRBJ1-2; D gene unclear. Germline V gives CDR1 KGHSH, CDR2 LQKENI. Trimming cost V 6 bases and J 7 bases, with 12 bases left between them. This CDR3 spans 12 amino acids. CDR3 residues: CASSTLEGGYTF. CDR3 nucleotide sequence: TGTGCCAGCTCTACACTAGAGGGTGGCTACACCTTC.

The rearrangement links TRBV18 to TRBJ2-3, with 8 nucleotides matching TRBD2. CDR1 is KGHSH, CDR2 LQKENI, per germline. CDR3 length equals 16 residues. V trimming: 4 bases; J trimming: 1 base; junction bases outside the gene matches: 7. In DNA form, the CDR3 reads TGTGCCAGCTCACACGTCTCAGCGGGAGGCACAGATACGCAGTATTTT. Amino acid sequence: CASSHVSAGGTDTQYF.

The rearrangement uses TRBV6-6 and TRBJ1-2; TRBD1 agrees at 12 bases. V lost 4 bases, J lost 7 bases, and 1 base stayed unmatched. CDR1 MNHNY and CDR2 SVGAGI come from the germline V gene (reference sequence). The CDR3 has 13 amino acids. The CDR3 sequence: CASSSGQGAGYTF. The CDR3 DNA reads as TGTGCCAGCAGTTCGGGACAGGGGGCTGGCTACACCTTC.

The rearrangement links TRBV5-1 to TRBJ1-1; the match to TRBD1 covers 7 bases. After removal of 0 bases from V and 7 bases from J, the junction contained 3 bases not matched to a gene. Germline V gene lookup returns CDR1 SGHRS and CDR2 YFSETQ. The CDR3 contains 13 residues. This CDR3 is CASSLGQGGEAFF. The CDR3 region has the DNA TGCGCCAGCAGCTTGGGACAGGGTGGTGAAGCTTTCTTT.

V and J are TRBV4-3 and TRBJ2-3; unclear D gene. Germline V CDR1 and CDR2: LGHNA, YSLEER. Trimming took off 0 bases at V and 6 bases at J, with 16 bases between the two ends. The CDR3 consists of 16 residues. As DNA, the CDR3 is TGCGCCAGCAGCCAAGAGGGCGTTCTTCTTGGGGATACGCAGTATTTT. Its translation is CASSQEGVLLGDTQYF.

DNA of the CDR3: TGTGCCAGCAGCTTACAGGAAAATCAGCCCCAGCATTTT. It specifies CASSLQENQPQHF. The chain employs TRBV7-6 and TRBJ1-5; D is uncertain. The V gene lost 2 bases and the J gene lost 4 bases, with 6 bases spanning the gap. The CDR3 is 13 residues long. Germline V CDR1 and CDR2: SGHVS, FNYEAQ.